The 27 T cell receptor beta chains reported below all come from one sample, sequenced in a study of blood T cell repertoires in COVID-19. The protocol was immunoSEQ multiplex PCR, while the TCRdb copy is restricted to in-frame clones and leaves out a portion. The profile shows 80,000 to 90,000 clones, 70% to 90% of them singletons. The sample was peripheral blood. The receptors here all came from a woman between 65 and 79 years old with acute or convalescent COVID-19.

J is TRBJ2-1 and V is TRBV5-1; 9 nucleotides match TRBD2. The CDR3 is made up of 20 amino acids. After removal of 0 bases from V and 7 bases from J, the junction contained 20 bases not matched to a gene. Germline V gene lookup returns CDR1 SGHRS and CDR2 YFSETQ. CDR3 in DNA: TGCGCCAGCAGCTTGGTCCGACCCTTAAGCGGGGGGCCCCGGGGAAATGAGCAGTTCTTC. Translated, it gives CASSLVRPLSGGPRGNEQFF. Full variable domain (remainder filled in from reference TRBV5-1 and TRBJ2-1): KAGVTQTPRYLIKTRGQQVTLSCSPISGHRSVSWYQQTPGQGLQFLFEYFSETQRNKGNFPGRFSGRQFSNSRSEMNVSTLELGDSALYLCASSLVRPLSGGPRGNEQFFGPGTRLTVL.

This clone was found once. The chain employs TRBV10-2 and TRBJ2-3, with 10 bases that match TRBD2. The V and J ends lost 2 bases and 5 bases, in that order; junction bases with no gene match: 16. Germline V gene data show CDR1 as WSHSY and CDR2 as SAAADI. CDR3 length: 19 residues. This CDR3 reads CASSEMSGRDMRVGDTQYF. CDR3 coding DNA: TGCGCCAGCAGTGAGATGAGCGGGAGGGACATGCGGGTAGGAGATACGCAGTATTTT.

Concerning this clone: Within the sample, other DNA sequences also encode this same CDR3. The chain uses TRBV3-1 (or the pseudogene TRBV3-2) and TRBJ1-2; TRBD1 is a possible D gene (6 bases). The CDR3 runs to 15 residues. V was trimmed by 3 bases and J by 0 bases, leaving 11 bases between them. Per germline, CDR1 LGHDT and CDR2 YNNKEL (reference sequence). In nucleotides, the CDR3 is TGTGCCAGCAGCCACGGACAGTTAGCTAACTATGGCTACACCTTC. Amino acid sequence: CASSHGQLANYGYTF.

The chain joins TRBV7-2 to TRBJ2-1; 11 bases fit TRBD2. From germline, CDR1 is SGHTA and CDR2 FQGNSA. The CDR3 sequence is 15 residues long. Trimming at V came to 5 bases and at J to 8 bases, leaving 8 bases not matched to a gene. The CDR3 loop is CASSLLAGGLDEQFF. The CDR3 DNA sequence: TGTGCCAGCAGCCTCCTAGCGGGGGGTTTGGATGAGCAGTTCTTC.

The genes are TRBV14 and TRBJ1-1, with 9 nucleotides matching TRBD1. V lost 4 bases, J lost 4 bases, and 7 bases stayed unmatched. This CDR3 spans 15 amino acids. Looked up from germline, CDR1 is SGHDN and CDR2 is FVKESK. DNA of the CDR3: TGTGCCAGCAGCCCCACAGGGGGCAGGAGCACTGAAGCTTTCTTT. Its protein product is CASSPTGGRSTEAFF.

The rearrangement uses TRBV6-5 and TRBJ1-1; D unclear. Germline V lookup: CDR1 MNHEY, CDR2 SVGAGI. Trimming shortened V by 2 bases and J by 4 bases, and 5 bases separated the two germline ends. The CDR3 is made up of 12 amino acids. CDR3 loop: CASSYGSTEAFF. The CDR3 DNA follows: TGTGCCAGCAGTTACGGGAGCACTGAAGCTTTCTTT.

The chain uses TRBV7-2 and TRBJ2-5; 13 nucleotides match TRBD2. The CDR3 totals 17 residues. CDR1 is SGHTA, CDR2 FQGNSA, per germline. The V gene end was trimmed by 5 bases and the J gene end by 0 bases; junction bases not matched to a gene: 6. CDR3 sequence reads: CASSAGTSGTYQETQYF. CDR3 coding DNA: TGTGCCAGCAGCGCAGGGACTAGCGGGACGTACCAAGAGACCCAGTACTTC. Using reference TRBV7-2 and TRBJ2-5 for the parts outside the CDR3, the full variable domain is GAGVSQSPSNKVTEKGKDVELRCDPISGHTALYWYRQSLGQGLEFLIYFQGNSAPDKSGLPSDRFSAERTGGSVSTLTIQRTQQEDSAVYLCASSAGTSGTYQETQYFGPGTRLLVL.

The chain couples TRBV6-2 or TRBV6-3 to TRBJ2-3, with a tentative D call TRBD1 (6 bases). CDR3 length equals 18 residues. The germline CDR1 and CDR2 sequences are MNHEY and SVGEGT. Trimming pared 2 bases from V and 1 base from J, leaving 19 bases between. The CDR3 loop is CASSYNPTGYVGTDTQYF. The CDR3 DNA follows: TGTGCCAGCAGTTACAATCCGACAGGATATGTGGGCACAGATACGCAGTATTTT.

J is TRBJ2-1 and V is TRBV15, with D unclear. CDR3 size: 13 residues. Trimming cost V 5 bases and J 2 bases, with 7 bases left between them. The germline V gene encodes CDR1 LNHNV and CDR2 YYDKDF (reference sequence). The CDR3 loop is CATSPSAYNEQFF. The CDR3 coding sequence is TGTGCCACCAGCCCAAGCGCCTACAATGAGCAGTTCTTC. Based on the CDR3 plus reference TRBV15 and TRBJ2-1, the full variable domain is DAMVIQNPRYQVTQFGKPVTLSCSQTLNHNVMYWYQQKSSQAPKLLFHYYDKDFNNEADTPDNFQSRRPNTSFCFLDIRSPGLGDTAMYLCATSPSAYNEQFFGPGTRLTVL.

The rearrangement uses TRBV3-1 (or the pseudogene TRBV3-2) and TRBJ2-3; 16 bases agree with TRBD2. There are 19 residues in the CDR3. The V gene end was trimmed by 4 bases and the J gene end by 1 base; junction bases not matched to a gene: 8. In germline, CDR1 is LGHDT, CDR2 YNNKEL (reference sequence). The CDR3 DNA sequence: TGTGCCAGCAGCCCCTTCGCCGGGACTAGCGGGAGGGGCACAGATACGCAGTATTTT. This encodes CASSPFAGTSGRGTDTQYF.

V gene TRBV4-2 combines with J gene TRBJ1-1; 7 bases align to TRBD1. The germline CDR1 and CDR2 sequences are LGHNA and YNFKEQ. The V segment lost 2 bases and the J segment 1 base; nucleotides outside the gene matches: 4. The CDR3 is made up of 15 amino acids. In nucleotides, the CDR3 is TGTGCCAGCAGCCAACAGGAGGGGGCGAACACTGAAGCTTTCTTT. Its translation is CASSQQEGANTEAFF.

The chain recombines TRBV7-9 with TRBJ2-1; maybe TRBD2 (5 bases). The ends were cut back, 8 bases at V and 4 bases at J, with 12 bases in the middle. Germline-derived CDR1 and CDR2 are SEHNR and FQNEAQ (reference sequence). The length of the CDR3 is 13 residues. The CDR3 DNA follows: TGTGCCAGCCATATAGCGCCATACAATGAGCAGTTCTTC. Residues: CASHIAPYNEQFF.

The rearrangement links TRBV7-9 to TRBJ1-2, with D maybe TRBD1 (5 bases). Germline V gene sequence: CDR1 SEHNR, CDR2 FQNEAQ (reference sequence). This CDR3 has 15 residues. The V end was cut by 6 bases, the J end by 1 base, with 15 bases between. The CDR3 spells CASSPDSLHNYGYTF. CDR3 nucleotides: TGTGCCAGCAGTCCCGACAGTCTGCATAACTATGGCTACACCTTC.

The V call is TRBV28, the J call TRBJ1-1; D might be TRBD1 (5 bases). With 6 bases removed from V and 3 bases from J, the gap between germline ends came to 17 bases. There are 15 residues in the CDR3. CDR1 is MDHEN and CDR2 is SYDVKM in the germline V gene. The CDR3 sequence is CASRSSGQGYTEAFF. CDR3 nucleotide sequence: TGTGCCAGCAGATCAAGCGGGCAGGGTTACACTGAAGCTTTCTTT.

This clone is a singleton in its sample. V usage is TRBV4-3 and J usage is TRBJ2-3; maybe TRBD1 (6 bases). CDR3 length: 17 amino acids. The germline gives CDR1 LGHNA, CDR2 YSLEER. V was cut by 1 base and J by 0 bases, with 14 bases left in between. CDR3 protein: CASSQAVLGASTDTQYF. Written as DNA, the CDR3 is TGCGCCAGCAGCCAAGCTGTGTTGGGGGCTAGCACAGATACGCAGTATTTT.

This clone was picked up one time. The chain is built from TRBV5-4 and TRBJ2-5; 7 positions agree with TRBD1. Per germline, CDR1 SGHNT and CDR2 YYREEE (reference sequence). Trimming took 3 bases from V and 1 from J; bases not matched to a gene: 3. The CDR3 extends over 14 amino acids. DNA of the CDR3: TGTGCCAGCAGCTCCGGGACAGCCCAAGAGACCCAGTACTTC. This gives the protein CASSSGTAQETQYF. Full variable domain (remainder filled in from reference TRBV5-4 and TRBJ2-5): ETGVTQSPTHLIKTRGQQVTLRCSSQSGHNTVSWYQQALGQGPQFIFQYYREEENGRGNFPPRFSGLQFPNYSSELNVNALELDDSALYLCASSSGTAQETQYFGPGTRLLVL.

The gene calls are TRBV2 and TRBJ2-6, with 7 bases identical to TRBD1. V lost 3 bases to trimming and J lost 1 base; unmatched junction nucleotides: 3. CDR3 size: 16 residues. Germline-derived CDR1 and CDR2 are SNHLY and FYNNEI. This CDR3 is CASSETGWSGANVLTF. CDR3 nucleotides: TGTGCCAGCAGTGAGACAGGGTGGTCTGGGGCCAACGTCCTGACTTTC.

The V gene is TRBV5-8, the J gene TRBJ1-1; 9 nucleotides line up with TRBD1. Trimming took 4 bases from V and 3 from J; bases not matched to a gene: 7. The CDR3 covers 15 residues. Germline loops: CDR1 SGHTS, CDR2 YDEGEE. In nucleotides, the CDR3 is TGTGCCAGCAGCCCCGGACAGGGGTGGGACACTGAAGCTTTCTTT. This encodes CASSPGQGWDTEAFF.

The V gene is TRBV6-6, the J gene TRBJ1-1, with no clear D. Germline V gives CDR1 MNHNY, CDR2 SVGAGI (reference sequence). The length of the CDR3 is 13 residues. The germline V and J ends were trimmed by 2 bases and 2 bases, with 6 bases remaining between them. CDR3 sequence: CASSYAGNTEAFF. CDR3 sequence (DNA): TGTGCCAGCAGTTACGCAGGAAACACTGAAGCTTTCTTT.

V gene TRBV3-1 (or the pseudogene TRBV3-2) combines with J gene TRBJ1-4; a weak D match, TRBD1 (5 bases). Trimming cost V 1 base and J 4 bases, with 13 bases left between them. CDR1 is LGHDT, CDR2 YNNKEL, per germline (reference sequence). The CDR3 has 16 amino acids. The CDR3 DNA follows: TGTGCCAGCAGCCAAGCCGGCGGGGGTTTTAATGAAAAACTGTTTTTT. Its translation is CASSQAGGGFNEKLFF.

The chain couples TRBV27 to TRBJ1-2; 8 nucleotides line up with TRBD1. Germline CDR1 reads MNHEY; CDR2 reads SMNVEV (reference sequence). The CDR3 extends over 16 amino acids. Unmatched junction bases numbered 9, after V lost 2 bases and J lost 4 bases. The CDR3: CASSLRSGQGGYGYTF. The CDR3 bases are TGTGCCAGCAGTTTAAGGTCCGGACAGGGAGGCTATGGCTACACCTTC.

The V gene is TRBV19, the J gene TRBJ1-1; 9 nucleotides match TRBD1. The V and J ends lost 3 bases and 0 bases, in that order; junction bases with no gene match: 11. Germline loops: CDR1 LNHDA, CDR2 SQIVND (reference sequence). The CDR3 spans 18 residues. The CDR3 nucleotides are TGTGCCAGTAGTATCAGACAGGGGGACTCTGAGCTGAACACTGAAGCTTTCTTT. Amino acids: CASSIRQGDSELNTEAFF.

Written as DNA, the CDR3 is TGTGCCAGCAGTCACCCGCGGGGTCAAGAGACCCAGTACTTC. Amino acid sequence: CASSHPRGQETQYF. The chain has TRBV3-1 (or the pseudogene TRBV3-2) and TRBJ2-5; the D gene is possibly TRBD2 (6 bases). This CDR3 has 14 amino acids. Germline CDR1 LGHDT, CDR2 YNNKEL (reference sequence). V was pared by 6 bases and J by 2 bases, with 13 bases between.

This clone has just one count. The chain uses TRBV29-1 and TRBJ2-1, with TRBD2 matching 9 bases. Germline lookup yields CDR1 SQVTM and CDR2 ANQGSEA. The CDR3 is made up of 13 amino acids. Unmatched junction bases numbered 6, after V lost 4 bases and J lost 8 bases. The CDR3 bases are TGCAGCGTTGGGGTAGCGGGAGTACATGAGCAGTTCTTC. Amino acid sequence: CSVGVAGVHEQFF.

This clone has just a few counts. The genes are TRBV18 and TRBJ2-1; weak D call: TRBD2 (6 bases). Trimming left V 3 bases short and J 1 base short, with 16 bases between. This CDR3 has 17 residues. Per germline, CDR1 KGHSH and CDR2 LQKENI. This CDR3 is CASSPRASASSYNEQFF. The CDR3 nucleotides are TGTGCCAGCTCACCCCGGGCTAGCGCGTCGTCCTACAATGAGCAGTTCTTC. Drawing the rest from reference TRBV18 and TRBJ2-1, the complete variable domain is NAGVMQNPRHLVRRRGQEARLRCSPMKGHSHVYWYRQLPEEGLKFMVYLQKENIIDESGMPKERFSAEFPKEGPSILRIQQVVRGDSAAYFCASSPRASASSYNEQFFGPGTRLTVL.

Only a few counts were recorded for this clone. The genes are TRBV10-3 and TRBJ2-2, with a weak D call TRBD1 (6 bases). Germline CDR1 ENHRY, CDR2 SYGVKD. Trimming removed 6 bases at V and 4 bases at J, with 12 bases between. CDR3 length: 14 amino acids. CDR3 sequence: CAIRVQGATGELFF. DNA for the CDR3: TGTGCCATCAGGGTACAGGGAGCCACCGGGGAGCTGTTTTTT.

In the case of this clone: The junction does not match germline at one end; this may be a read error. The chain joins TRBV11-2 to TRBJ1-1, with 8 nucleotides matching TRBD1. CDR1 is SGHAT, CDR2 FQNNGV, per germline. The CDR3 extends over 13 amino acids. CDR3 loop: CASSLTRQGRRAF. CDR3 sequence (DNA): TGTGCCAGCAGCTTAACCCGACAGGGGCGACGGGCGTTT.